This TCR beta chain was observed in a study of siplizumab effects on memory and regulatory T cells. Repertoires were generated with immunoSEQ multiplex PCR, while TCRdb's copy carries only in-frame clones and drops some. Of more than 95,000 clones in the sample, more than 85% are singletons; the top ten hold approximately 0.62%. V shed 0 bases, J shed 5 bases, and the junction held 5 bases outside the gene matches. Germline V gene lookup returns CDR1 ENHRY and CDR2 SYGVKD. The CDR3 sequence is 15 residues long. This TCR derives from a human donor in good health. The rearrangement links TRBV10-3 to TRBJ2-5; 8 bases are shared with TRBD1. The sequenced sample was Tregs sorted from blood. The CDR3, as DNA: TGTGCCATCAGTGAGTCGACTACAGGGGGTGAGACCCAGTACTTC. Its translation: CAISESTTGGETQYF.